The rows below give T cell receptor beta chains drawn from one sample of a study of CD8+CD57+ T cells in acquired aplastic anemia. From the reads, TCRdb called clonotypes with MiXCR, one entry per CDR3 protein. The table has around 200,000 distinct CDR3 sequences, around half seen once; the top ten hold about 15%. The sample taken for sequencing was sorted CD4+, CD8+, or CD8+CD57+ T cells (not recorded which) from PBMCs. All receptors come from a human donor in good health, serving as a control. The CDR3 runs from the conserved cysteine through the conserved F or W. Each record gives: D gene, clone size, J gene, V gene, CDR3 DNA, CDR3 protein. A D gene is named only where the DNA matches it firmly. Rows may omit the clone size; those that give it use once, few, many or a size class.

D: -; size: -; J: TRBJ1-1; V: TRBV12-3/TRBV12-4; DNA: TGTGCTAGTCAACGGACGCAGAACACTGAAGCTTTCTTT; CDR3: CASQRTQNTEAFF
D: -; size: many; J: TRBJ1-2; V: TRBV6-5; DNA: TGTGCCAGCAGCCGATCTCTCGATAGCTATGGCTACACCTTC; CDR3: CASSRSLDSYGYTF
D: -; size: -; J: TRBJ1-4; V: TRBV12-3/TRBV12-4; DNA: TGTGCCAGCAGTTCACAGGCGTATAGCAATGAAAAACTGTTTTTT; CDR3: CASSSQAYSNEKLFF
D: TRBD1; size: -; J: TRBJ1-5; V: TRBV20-1; DNA: TGCAGTGCTAGAGGGGACAGGGAGAATCAGCCCCAGCATTTT; CDR3: CSARGDRENQPQHF
D: TRBD2; size: -; J: TRBJ2-7; V: TRBV10-3; DNA: TGTGCCAGCAGTTTAGGGGCCCCTAGCGGGGGCTACGAGCAGTACTTC; CDR3: CASSLGAPSGGYEQYF
D: TRBD1; size: -; J: TRBJ1-4; V: TRBV25-1; DNA: TGTGCCAGCAGGAGACAGGGGGCTAATGAAAAACTGTTTTTT; CDR3: CASRRQGANEKLFF
D: -; size: -; J: TRBJ1-6; V: TRBV19; DNA: TGTGCCAGCAATCAACGGGAGCTGCCCCTCCACTTT; CDR3: CASNQRELPLHF
D: -; size: -; J: TRBJ1-1; V: TRBV28; DNA: TGTGCCAGCAGTTTGGTTATAGACAGGACATCTTTCTTT; CDR3: CASSLVIDRTSFF
D: -; size: -; J: TRBJ1-6; V: TRBV29-1; DNA: TGCAGCGTCTTGACGGGTAATAATTCACCCCTCCACTTT; CDR3: CSVLTGNNSPLHF
D: -; size: many; J: TRBJ2-3; V: TRBV3-1; DNA: TGTGCCAGCAGCCAAGAAGGGGGGGTCACAGATACGCAGTATTTT; CDR3: CASSQEGGVTDTQYF
D: -; size: -; J: TRBJ2-7; V: TRBV15; DNA: TGTGCCACCAGCAGAGATTTTCCGACCGAACACAAAACCTACGAGCAGTACTTC; CDR3: CATSRDFPTEHKTYEQYF
D: -; size: -; J: TRBJ1-2; V: TRBV27; DNA: TGTGCCAGCAGTTGCGGGGGACGATATGGCTACACCTTC; CDR3: CASSCGGRYGYTF
D: -; size: few; J: TRBJ1-2; V: TRBV10-3; DNA: TGTGCCATCAGTTCGGACAGTAACTATGGCTACACCTTC; CDR3: CAISSDSNYGYTF
D: TRBD1; size: many; J: TRBJ2-2; V: TRBV5-1; DNA: TGCGCCAGCAGCCTGGGGACAGGCACCGGGGAGCTGTTTTTT; CDR3: CASSLGTGTGELFF
D: TRBD2; size: -; J: TRBJ2-1; V: TRBV19; DNA: TGTGCCAGTAGTACTATGGCTAGCGGGAGGGAATACAATGAGCAGTTCTTC; CDR3: CASSTMASGREYNEQFF
D: -; size: -; J: TRBJ2-7; V: TRBV24-1; DNA: TGTGCCACCAGCGGACTACCCTCCTACGAGCAGTACTTC; CDR3: CATSGLPSYEQYF
D: TRBD2; size: many; J: TRBJ2-5; V: TRBV7-2; DNA: TGTGCCAGCAGCTTAGGGACTAGCGGGGGGCCGCGGCAAGAGACCCAGTACTTC; CDR3: CASSLGTSGGPRQETQYF
D: -; size: -; J: TRBJ1-5; V: TRBV24-1; DNA: TGTGCCACCAGTGCGACCGGGCAGGGAAGCAATCAGCCCCAGCATTTT; CDR3: CATSATGQGSNQPQHF
D: -; size: -; J: TRBJ1-1; V: TRBV15; DNA: TGTGCCACCAGCAGAATGGGGTTTTACACTGAAGCTTTCTTT; CDR3: CATSRMGFYTEAFF
D: TRBD1; size: -; J: TRBJ2-7; V: TRBV7-2; DNA: TGTGCCAGCAGCCACGGGACAGACTCGACCTACGAGCAGTACTTC; CDR3: CASSHGTDSTYEQYF
D: TRBD1; size: once; J: TRBJ1-1; V: TRBV9; DNA: TGTGCCAGCAGCGTGTTTGACAGGGCCAACACTGAAGCTTTCTTT; CDR3: CASSVFDRANTEAFF
D: -; size: many; J: TRBJ2-5; V: TRBV20-1; DNA: TGCAGTGCAATCGGGGTACAAGAGACCCAGTACTTC; CDR3: CSAIGVQETQYF
D: TRBD1; size: -; J: TRBJ2-5; V: TRBV19; DNA: TGTGCCAGTAGACCAGGACAGGTAGAGACCCAGTACTTC; CDR3: CASRPGQVETQYF